This T cell receptor beta chain was recovered during a study of T cells in tuberculosis. The method was immunoSEQ multiplex PCR; TCRdb's version includes in-frame clones alone and lacks a portion of them. The repertoire holds approximately 100,000 clones, with approximately 90% as singletons. This clone was seen just once. The CDR3 has 14 amino acids. Per germline, CDR1 MDHEN and CDR2 SYDVKM. Trimming shortened V by 1 base and J by 8 bases, and 14 bases separated the two germline ends. Cells were sorted from thawed PBMC rested overnight and stained with GMM-loaded CD1B tetramer, viability dye and anti-CD3. The CD1B tetramers carried C32 glucose monomycolate purified from Rhodococcus equi.

The material sequenced was CD1b-GMM tetramer-negative cells sorted from PBMCs. This clonotype was sampled from an adult woman with latent tuberculosis. The chain recombines TRBV28 with TRBJ1-2; TRBD1 is a possible D gene (6 bases). The CDR3 DNA sequence: TGTGCCAGCAGTTTATTCCCAGGGGCGGACGGCTACACCTTC. This gives the protein CASSLFPGADGYTF.